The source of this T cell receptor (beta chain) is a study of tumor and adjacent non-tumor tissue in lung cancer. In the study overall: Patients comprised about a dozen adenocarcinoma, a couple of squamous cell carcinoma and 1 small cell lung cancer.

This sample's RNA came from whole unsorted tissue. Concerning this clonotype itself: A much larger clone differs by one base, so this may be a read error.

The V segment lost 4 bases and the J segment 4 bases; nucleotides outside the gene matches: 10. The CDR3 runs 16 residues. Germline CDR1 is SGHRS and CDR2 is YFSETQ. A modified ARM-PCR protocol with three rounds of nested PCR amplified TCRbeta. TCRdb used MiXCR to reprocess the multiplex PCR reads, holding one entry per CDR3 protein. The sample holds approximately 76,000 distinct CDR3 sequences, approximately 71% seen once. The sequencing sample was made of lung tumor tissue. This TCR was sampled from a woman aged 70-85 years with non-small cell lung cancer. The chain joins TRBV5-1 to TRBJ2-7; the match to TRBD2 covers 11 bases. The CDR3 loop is CASSARLAGRSYEQYF. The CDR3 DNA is TGCGCCAGCAGCGCACGACTAGCGGGGAGGTCATACGAGCAGTACTTC.